Here is one T cell receptor beta chain with its context. This entry comes from a study of blood T cell repertoires in COVID-19. The CDR3 totals 13 residues. Germline V gene lookup returns CDR1 GTSNPN and CDR2 SVGIG (reference sequence). J gave up 6 bases and V 1 base, and 5 bases lay outside the gene matches. Source study methods: Reference gene primer amplification yielded estimated nucleated cell counts. Repertoires were generated with immunoSEQ multiplex PCR, while TCRdb's copy carries only in-frame clones and drops some. The DNA gave D and trimming, while V, J and clone size come from that table. The repertoire holds around 190,000 clones, with less than 90% as singletons.

The specimen was peripheral blood. The sequence was obtained from a man aged 30 to 45 with acute or convalescent COVID-19. The rearrangement links TRBV30 to TRBJ2-7; 8 positions match TRBD1. CDR3 sequence: CAWSGQGAGEQYF. The CDR3 coding sequence is TGTGCCTGGAGTGGGCAGGGGGCGGGCGAGCAGTACTTC.